A single sample is the source of the 9 T cell receptor beta chains below, sequenced in a study of precursors of human CD4 cytotoxic T cells. MiXCR, applied by TCRdb to the reads, yields one record per CDR3 protein. The repertoire holds under 650 distinct CDR3 sequences, with more than 15% as singletons. The bulk UMI libraries came from four sorted CD4+ memory subsets, including IL-7R-high and IL-7R-negative TEMRA. Sequencing used memory CD4+ T cells from blood (PBMCs). The receptors were gathered from a human donor in good health.

In its sample, this clonotype ranks as large (0.1 to 1%). CDR3 nucleotide sequence: TGTGCCAGCAGCTCGCCCGGGACTAGCGGGTTTTATGAGCAGTTCTTC. This gives the protein CASSSPGTSGFYEQFF. The chain links TRBV7-2 to TRBJ2-1; 12 bases agree with TRBD2. Germline loops: CDR1 SGHTA, CDR2 FQGNSA. The V gene end was trimmed by 4 bases and the J gene end by 8 bases; junction bases not matched to a gene: 9. The CDR3 has 16 amino acids. Full variable domain (missing parts from reference TRBV7-2 and TRBJ2-1): GAGVSQSPSNKVTEKGKDVELRCDPISGHTALYWYRQSLGQGLEFLIYFQGNSAPDKSGLPSDRFSAERTGGSVSTLTIQRTQQEDSAVYLCASSSPGTSGFYEQFFGPGTRLTVL.

In its sample, this clonotype was seen a few times. The rearrangement joins TRBV18 to TRBJ2-5; D is unclear. V shed 3 bases and J shed 3 bases, with 14 bases lying between them. The CDR3 covers 15 residues. The germline V gene encodes CDR1 KGHSH and CDR2 LQKENI. The DNA for the CDR3 is TGTGCCAGCTCACCTCTTAACGGACCCGAAGAGACCCAGTACTTC. Its translation is CASSPLNGPEETQYF.

Concerning this clonotype itself: Just one base apart from a much larger clone, this may be a read error. The J gene is TRBJ1-5, the V gene TRBV28; 7 bases agree with TRBD1. The CDR3 runs 17 residues. Germline V lookup: CDR1 MDHEN, CDR2 SYDVKM. CDR3 residues: CASSFRIDRVGKQPQHF. The CDR3 DNA sequence: TGTGCCAGCAGTTTTCGGATTGACAGGGTGGGCAAGCAGCCCCAGCATTTT.

By sample fraction, this clonotype is large (0.1 to 1%). This rearrangement joins TRBV6-6 to TRBJ2-5, with TRBD1 matching over 8 bases. The CDR3 sequence is 15 residues long. After removal of 0 bases from V and 1 base from J, the junction contained 1 base not matched to a gene. CDR1 is MNHNY and CDR2 is SVGAGI in the germline V gene (reference sequence). DNA for the CDR3: TGTGCCAGCAGTTACTCCGGACAGGGCCAAGAGACCCAGTACTTC. Amino acids: CASSYSGQGQETQYF.

Sample share makes this clonotype large. The V call is TRBV2, the J call TRBJ2-5; unclear D gene. V was clipped by 1 base and J by 0 bases, with 9 bases between them. From germline, CDR1 is SNHLY and CDR2 FYNNEI. CDR3 length equals 15 residues. CDR3 in DNA: TGTGCCAGCAGTGAAGAAAGTCAGTACCAAGAGACCCAGTACTTC. Its translation is CASSEESQYQETQYF.

This chain links TRBV5-5 with TRBJ2-5; TRBD1 might be the D (6 bases). CDR1 is SGHKS, CDR2 YYEKEE, per germline (reference sequence). The CDR3 sequence is 16 residues long. V lost 4 bases to trimming and J lost 4 bases, with 20 bases between them. CDR3 in DNA: TGTGCCAGCAGCCTTCGTCCGCGCGTAGGGGGAGAGACCCAGTACTTC. Its translation is CASSLRPRVGGETQYF.

V usage is TRBV20-1 and J usage is TRBJ2-1, with D maybe TRBD2 (6 bases). V was pared by 1 base and J by 10 bases, with 20 bases between. Germline loops: CDR1 DFQATT, CDR2 SNEGSKA (reference sequence). This CDR3 comprises 15 residues. CDR3: CSARVLGTRVGEQFF. DNA of the CDR3: TGCAGTGCTAGAGTTTTGGGGACTCGGGTAGGAGAGCAGTTCTTC.

The genes are TRBV18 and TRBJ2-2; D remains unclear. This CDR3 spans 15 amino acids. Trimming took 3 bases from V and 0 from J, leaving 8 bases between them. CDR1 is KGHSH and CDR2 is LQKENI in the germline V gene. The CDR3 spells CASSPLVANTGELFF. In DNA, the CDR3 is TGTGCCAGCTCACCTTTGGTCGCGAACACCGGGGAGCTGTTTTTT.

This clonotype is labeled large. V usage is TRBV27 and J usage is TRBJ1-5, with 7 bases identical to TRBD1. CDR1 and CDR2 (germline): MNHEY, SMNVEV (reference sequence). With 1 base clipped from V and 5 bases from J, the junction kept 2 bases outside the gene matches. The CDR3 contains 14 residues. CDR3 nucleotide sequence: TGTGCCAGCAGTTTATACAGGGGCTATCAGCCCCAGCATTTT. Translating it yields CASSLYRGYQPQHF.